These 18 T cell receptor beta chains share one sample of origin, sequenced in a study of siplizumab effects on memory and regulatory T cells. Assay used: immunoSEQ multiplex PCR; TCRdb lists only in-frame clones, some missing. The profile shows roughly 82,000 clones, 80% to 90% of them singletons. Sequencing input: Tregs sorted from blood. Receptor source: a human donor in good health.

The chain has TRBV21-1 and TRBJ1-2; TRBD1 reflects the table's D call only, with no check against the DNA. TRBV21-1 is listed as a pseudogene. The CDR3 spans 14 residues. CDR3 amino acids: CASSAQGKNYGYTF. The CDR3 bases are TGTGCCAGCAGCGCGCAGGGGAAGAACTATGGCTACACCTTC.

The chain combines TRBV18 with TRBJ2-5; 10 nucleotides match TRBD1. Trimming took 3 bases from V and 14 from J; bases not matched to a gene: 6. CDR1 and CDR2 from the germline V gene are KGHSH and LQKENI. CDR3 length equals 12 residues. CDR3 sequence reads: CASSPQTGGGYF. In DNA, the CDR3 is TGTGCCAGCTCACCGCAGACAGGGGGCGGATACTTC.

This clone was seen only once. V and J are TRBV7-9 and TRBJ1-2; D is perhaps TRBD1 (5 bases). The CDR3 totals 14 residues. Germline V gene sequence: CDR1 SEHNR, CDR2 FQNEAQ (reference sequence). The V end lost 3 bases, the J end lost 2 bases, and 10 bases lay between the germline ends. The CDR3 region has the DNA TGTGCCAGCAGCTTCGGGGGAGAGAACTATGGCTACACCTTC. It translates to CASSFGGENYGYTF.

The CDR3 reads CASSYSTVSYEQYF. CDR3 sequence (DNA): TGTGCCAGCAGTTACTCGACGGTATCCTACGAGCAGTACTTC. The chain recombines TRBV6-6 with TRBJ2-7; D gene ambiguous. Germline V gene sequence: CDR1 MNHNY, CDR2 SVGAGI (reference sequence). V lost 0 bases to trimming and J lost 1 base, with 7 bases between them. The CDR3 is made up of 14 amino acids.

This clone has a handful of counts. The chain combines TRBV15 with TRBJ1-2, with a possible D match to TRBD1 (6 bases). The CDR3 runs to 15 residues. Germline V gene sequence: CDR1 LNHNV, CDR2 YYDKDF (reference sequence). Trimming stripped 5 bases from V and 6 bases from J, with 19 bases between. The CDR3 nucleotides are TGTGCCACCAGCTCACTGGGTCGGGACAACCATGGCTACACCTTC. Translation: CATSSLGRDNHGYTF.

The CDR3 bases are TGTGCCAGCAGTTTCTTGGGACAGGGTATATACAATGAGCAGTTCTTC. This codes for CASSFLGQGIYNEQFF. The chain uses TRBV28 and TRBJ2-1; 9 positions agree with TRBD1. This CDR3 has 16 amino acids. Per germline, CDR1 MDHEN and CDR2 SYDVKM. Losses at the gene ends were 3 bases for V and 4 bases for J; bases not matched to a gene: 7.

This clone was found once. The gene calls are TRBV2 and TRBJ1-5; TRBD1 agrees at 9 bases. V shed 6 bases and J 2 bases; nucleotides not matched to a gene: 5. There are 15 residues in the CDR3. CDR1 and CDR2 from the germline V gene are SNHLY and FYNNEI. CDR3 amino acids: CASRETGGGNQPQHF. As DNA, the CDR3 is TGTGCCAGCAGGGAAACAGGGGGCGGCAATCAGCCCCAGCATTTT. Full variable domain (missing parts from reference TRBV2 and TRBJ1-5): EPEVTQTPSHQVTQMGQEVILRCVPISNHLYFYWYRQILGQKVEFLVSFYNNEISEKSEIFDDQFSVERPDGSNFTLKIRSTKLEDSAMYFCASRETGGGNQPQHFGDGTRLSIL.

The CDR3 is CASSEGDPYGTYEQYF. The CDR3 coding sequence is TGTGCCAGCAGCGAGGGGGATCCGTACGGGACCTACGAGCAGTACTTC. The rearrangement joins TRBV9 to TRBJ2-7; D possibly corresponds to TRBD1 (6 bases). Per germline, CDR1 SGDLS and CDR2 YYNGEE. This CDR3 has 16 amino acids. V lost 3 bases and J 2 bases, leaving 18 bases between the germline ends.

The chain uses TRBV19 and TRBJ2-7; TRBD1 matches 11 bases. This CDR3 has 15 residues. V trimming: 4 bases; J trimming: 6 bases; junction bases outside the gene matches: 8. Per the germline V gene, CDR1 is LNHDA and CDR2 is SQIVND (reference sequence). The CDR3 protein is CASSTRQGQGGEQYF. The DNA of the CDR3 is TGTGCCAGTAGTACCCGCCAGGGACAGGGGGGCGAGCAGTACTTC.

This clone was seen just once. J is TRBJ2-5 and V is TRBV9, with a weak D call TRBD2 (6 bases). V was trimmed by 0 bases and J by 2 bases, leaving 8 bases between them. In germline, CDR1 is SGDLS, CDR2 YYNGEE. The CDR3 totals 14 residues. CDR3 region: CASSVGGMQETQYF. The CDR3 nucleotides read TGTGCCAGCAGCGTAGGCGGGATGCAAGAGACCCAGTACTTC.

The chain links TRBV6-5 to TRBJ1-1; the D gene is possibly TRBD1 (5 bases). There are 13 residues in the CDR3. Germline CDR1 is MNHEY and CDR2 is SVGAGI. V lost 2 bases and J lost 5, with 9 bases in between. CDR3 loop: CASSYGGFTEAFF. In nucleotides, the CDR3 is TGTGCCAGCAGTTACGGGGGGTTTACTGAAGCTTTCTTT.

The chain carries TRBV7-9 and TRBJ1-5; D is possibly TRBD1 (5 bases). From germline, CDR1 is SEHNR and CDR2 FQNEAQ (reference sequence). The CDR3 sequence is 14 residues long. V lost 4 bases and J 5 bases, leaving 12 bases between the germline ends. The CDR3: CASSSEGLDQPQHF. In DNA form, the CDR3 reads TGTGCCAGCAGCTCCGAGGGGCTTGATCAGCCCCAGCATTTT.

V is TRBV19 and J is TRBJ2-3; 12 bases fit TRBD2. J was trimmed by 2 bases and V by 1 base; bases with no gene match: 10. There are 19 residues in the CDR3. Germline lookup yields CDR1 LNHDA and CDR2 SQIVND (reference sequence). The CDR3 region has the DNA TGTGCCAGTAGTATAGGAAAGCTAGCGGGGGGGCCGTACACAGATACGCAGTATTTT. It codes for CASSIGKLAGGPYTDTQYF.

This clone was counted only a few times. The J gene is TRBJ1-6, the V gene TRBV11-2, with 9 bases lining up with TRBD1. Germline CDR1 reads SGHAT; CDR2 reads FQNNGV. The CDR3 loop spans 17 amino acids. V shed 1 base and J 8 bases; nucleotides not matched to a gene: 9. CDR3 sequence (DNA): TGTGCCAGCAGCTTAGGGTTTGCGGGACAGGGCGATTCACCCCTCCACTTT. This translates into CASSLGFAGQGDSPLHF.

With regard to this clone: Distinct nucleotide sequences in the sample also encode this CDR3. This chain uses TRBV7-9 with TRBJ1-2; unclear D gene. From germline, CDR1 is SEHNR and CDR2 FQNEAQ (reference sequence). The CDR3 is made up of 13 amino acids. The V and J ends lost 5 bases and 3 bases respectively, with 10 bases between them. This CDR3 reads CASSDRVYYGYTF. The CDR3 DNA follows: TGTGCCAGCAGCGATCGGGTCTACTATGGCTACACCTTC.

The V and J genes are TRBV28 and TRBJ2-5; D unresolved. The end of the DNA aligns better with TRBJ2-7, so the J call may be wrong. Per the germline V gene, CDR1 is MDHEN and CDR2 is SYDVKM. This CDR3 has 10 amino acids. The CDR3 region is CASGWYEQYF. The CDR3 bases are TGTGCCAGCGGGTGGTACGAGCAGTACTTC.

This clone was observed a handful of times. V is TRBV15 and J is TRBJ2-2, with D perhaps assigned TRBD1 or TRBD2 (6 bases each). The CDR3 extends over 18 amino acids. V was shortened by 0 bases and J by 5 bases, with 19 bases between the two germline ends. Germline V gene data show CDR1 as LNHNV and CDR2 as YYDKDF (reference sequence). CDR3 residues: CATSRDRSIRGRTGELFF. Here the CDR3 DNA reads TGTGCCACCAGCAGAGATCGCTCTATCCGGGGGCGGACCGGGGAGCTGTTTTTT.

The chain has TRBV4-3 and TRBJ1-5; tentatively, D is TRBD1 (5 bases). V was pared by 3 bases and J by 0 bases, with 18 bases between. In germline, CDR1 is LGHNA, CDR2 YSLEER. This CDR3 has 18 amino acids. CDR3 in DNA: TGCGCCAGCAGCCATACCTCACGGGGCTCTTATAGCAATCAGCCCCAGCATTTT. Protein: CASSHTSRGSYSNQPQHF.